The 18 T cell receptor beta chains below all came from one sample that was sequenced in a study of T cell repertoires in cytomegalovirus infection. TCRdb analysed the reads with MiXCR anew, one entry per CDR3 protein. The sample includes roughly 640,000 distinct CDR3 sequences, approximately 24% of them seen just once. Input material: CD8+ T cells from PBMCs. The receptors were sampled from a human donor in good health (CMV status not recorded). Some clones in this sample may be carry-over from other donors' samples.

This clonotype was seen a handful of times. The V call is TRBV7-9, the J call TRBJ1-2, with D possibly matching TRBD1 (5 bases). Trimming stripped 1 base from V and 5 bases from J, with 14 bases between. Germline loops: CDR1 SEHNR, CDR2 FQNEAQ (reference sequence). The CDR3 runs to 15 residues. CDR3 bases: TGTGCCAGCAGCTTAGGGTCGCAGGGAAGATATGGCTACACCTTC. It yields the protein CASSLGSQGRYGYTF.

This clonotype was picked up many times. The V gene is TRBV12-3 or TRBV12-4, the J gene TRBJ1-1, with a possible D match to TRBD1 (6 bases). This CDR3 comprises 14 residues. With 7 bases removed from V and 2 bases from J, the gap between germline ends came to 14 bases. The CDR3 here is CASNDRTHNTEAFF. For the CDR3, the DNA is TGTGCCAGCAACGACAGGACCCACAACACTGAAGCTTTCTTT.

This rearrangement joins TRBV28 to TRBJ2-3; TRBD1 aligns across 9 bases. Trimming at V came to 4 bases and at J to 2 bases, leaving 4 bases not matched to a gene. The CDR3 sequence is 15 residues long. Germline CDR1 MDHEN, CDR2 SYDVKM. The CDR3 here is CASSSRDRATDTQYF. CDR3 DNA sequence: TGTGCCAGCAGTTCCCGGGACAGGGCCACAGATACGCAGTATTTT.

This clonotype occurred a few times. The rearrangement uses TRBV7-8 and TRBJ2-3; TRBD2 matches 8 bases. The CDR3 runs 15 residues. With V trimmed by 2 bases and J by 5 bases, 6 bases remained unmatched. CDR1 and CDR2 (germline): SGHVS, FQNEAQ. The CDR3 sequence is CASSLSGGLGDTQYF. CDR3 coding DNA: TGTGCCAGCAGCTTATCGGGGGGGCTAGGAGATACGCAGTATTTT.

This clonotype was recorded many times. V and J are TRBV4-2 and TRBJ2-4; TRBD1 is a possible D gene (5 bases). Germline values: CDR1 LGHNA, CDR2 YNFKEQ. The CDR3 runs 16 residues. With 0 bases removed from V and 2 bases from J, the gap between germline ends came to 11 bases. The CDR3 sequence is CASSQENTGSKNIQYF. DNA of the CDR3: TGTGCCAGCAGCCAAGAAAACACAGGCTCCAAAAACATTCAGTACTTC.

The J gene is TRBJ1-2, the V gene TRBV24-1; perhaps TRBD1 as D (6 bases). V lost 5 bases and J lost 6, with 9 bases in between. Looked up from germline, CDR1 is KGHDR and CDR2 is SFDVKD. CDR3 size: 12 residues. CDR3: CATSGQANGYTF. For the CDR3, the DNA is TGTGCCACCAGTGGACAGGCGAATGGCTACACCTTC.

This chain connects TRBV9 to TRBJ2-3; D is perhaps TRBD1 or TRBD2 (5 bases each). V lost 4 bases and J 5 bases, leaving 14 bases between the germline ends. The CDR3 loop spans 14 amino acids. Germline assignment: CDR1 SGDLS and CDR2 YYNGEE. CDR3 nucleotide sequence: TGTGCCAGCAGCCCCTCCGGGGCGGTAGATACGCAGTATTTT. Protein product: CASSPSGAVDTQYF.

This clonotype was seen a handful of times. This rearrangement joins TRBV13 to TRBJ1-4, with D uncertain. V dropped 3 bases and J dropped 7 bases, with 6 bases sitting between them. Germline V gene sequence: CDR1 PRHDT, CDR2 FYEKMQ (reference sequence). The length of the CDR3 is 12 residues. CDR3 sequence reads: CASSLVGEKLFF. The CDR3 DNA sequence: TGTGCCAGCAGCTTGGTCGGTGAAAAACTGTTTTTT.

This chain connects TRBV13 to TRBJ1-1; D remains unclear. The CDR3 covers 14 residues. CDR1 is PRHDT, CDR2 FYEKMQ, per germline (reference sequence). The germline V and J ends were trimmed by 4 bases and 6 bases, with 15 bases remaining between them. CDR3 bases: TGTGCCAGCAGCTCACGGGCCTACGACTCTGAAGCTTTCTTT. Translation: CASSSRAYDSEAFF.

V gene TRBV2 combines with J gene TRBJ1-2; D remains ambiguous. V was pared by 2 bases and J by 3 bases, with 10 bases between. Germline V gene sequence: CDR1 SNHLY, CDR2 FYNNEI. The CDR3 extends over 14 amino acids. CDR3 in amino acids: CASSERGFYYGYTF. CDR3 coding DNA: TGTGCCAGCAGTGAACGCGGATTTTACTATGGCTACACCTTC.

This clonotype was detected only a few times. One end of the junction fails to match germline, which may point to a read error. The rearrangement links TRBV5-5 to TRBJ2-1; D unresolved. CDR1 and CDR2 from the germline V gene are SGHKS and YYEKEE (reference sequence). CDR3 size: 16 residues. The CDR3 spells CASTLASSAPYNEQFF. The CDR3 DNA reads TGTGCCAGCACCTTGGCCAGCTCCGCCCCCTACAATGAGCAGTTCTTC.

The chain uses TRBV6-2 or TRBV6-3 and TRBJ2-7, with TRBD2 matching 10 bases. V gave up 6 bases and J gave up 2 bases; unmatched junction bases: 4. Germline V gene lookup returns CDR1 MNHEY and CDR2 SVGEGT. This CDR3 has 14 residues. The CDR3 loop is CASRRTSGPYEQYF. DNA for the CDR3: TGTGCCAGCAGGAGGACTAGCGGACCCTACGAGCAGTACTTC.

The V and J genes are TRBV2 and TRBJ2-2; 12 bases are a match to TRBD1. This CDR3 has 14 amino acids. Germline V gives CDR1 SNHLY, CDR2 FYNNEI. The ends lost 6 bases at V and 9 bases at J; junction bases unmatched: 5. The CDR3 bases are TGTGCCAGCAGGCGGGGACAGGGGGCCTGGGAGCTGTTTTTT. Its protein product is CASRRGQGAWELFF.

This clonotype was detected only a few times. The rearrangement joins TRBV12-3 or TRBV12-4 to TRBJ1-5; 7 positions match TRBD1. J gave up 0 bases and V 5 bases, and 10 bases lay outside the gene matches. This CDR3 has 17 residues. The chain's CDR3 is CASSTGTEKYSNQPQHF. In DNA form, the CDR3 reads TGTGCCAGCAGTACCGGGACAGAAAAATATAGCAATCAGCCCCAGCATTTT.

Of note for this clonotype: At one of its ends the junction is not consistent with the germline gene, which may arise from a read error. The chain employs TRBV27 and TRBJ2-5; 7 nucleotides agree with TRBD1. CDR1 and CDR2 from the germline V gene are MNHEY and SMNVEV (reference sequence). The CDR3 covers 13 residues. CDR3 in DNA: TGTGCCACGAAAGAGGGGGCCGGGGAGACCCGGTACTTC. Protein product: CATKEGAGETRYF.

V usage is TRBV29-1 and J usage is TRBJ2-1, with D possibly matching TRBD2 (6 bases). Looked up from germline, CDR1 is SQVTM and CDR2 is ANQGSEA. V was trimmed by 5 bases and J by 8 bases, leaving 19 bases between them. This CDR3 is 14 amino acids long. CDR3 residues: CSVFGTPTGDEQFF. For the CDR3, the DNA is TGCAGCGTTTTCGGGACTCCCACAGGCGATGAGCAGTTCTTC.

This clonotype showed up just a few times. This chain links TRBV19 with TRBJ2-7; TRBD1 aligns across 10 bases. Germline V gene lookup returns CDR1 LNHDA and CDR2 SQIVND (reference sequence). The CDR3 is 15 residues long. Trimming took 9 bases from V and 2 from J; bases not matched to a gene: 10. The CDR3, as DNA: TGTGCCAGCCGAGGGACAGGGGTTCCTCCCTACGAGCAGTACTTC. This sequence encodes CASRGTGVPPYEQYF.

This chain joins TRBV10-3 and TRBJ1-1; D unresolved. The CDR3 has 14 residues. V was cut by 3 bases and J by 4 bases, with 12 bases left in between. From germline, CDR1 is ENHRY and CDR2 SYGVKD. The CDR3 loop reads CAISDPAEGTEAFF. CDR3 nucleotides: TGTGCCATCAGTGACCCGGCGGAGGGCACTGAAGCTTTCTTT.